This T cell receptor (beta chain) was recovered during a study of a mutant IDH1 vaccine in newly diagnosed glioma. This table comes from immunoSEQ multiplex PCR, and its TCRdb copy is limited to in-frame clones, with some not included. The sample includes around 88,000 clones, around four fifths of them seen just once. Time point of the sample: baseline, week 1 (first vaccination visit). Treatment denoted: pre-vaccination baseline after standard-of-care therapy. This CDR3 is built from 14 residues. The germline CDR1 and CDR2 sequences are SGHNT and YENEEA. The V segment lost 5 bases and the J segment 7 bases; nucleotides outside the gene matches: 9.

The chain is built from TRBV11-3 and TRBJ2-5; TRBD2 matches 8 bases. The sequence came from a man aged 40-49 years with glioma. The sequences come from PBMCs, collected from a glioma patient treated with radiotherapy, temozolomide or both. The CDR3 reads CASSPGLAGGTQYF. In DNA, the CDR3 is TGTGCCAGCAGCCCCGGACTAGCTGGTGGGACCCAGTACTTC. Complete variable domain (other parts from reference TRBV11-3 and TRBJ2-5): EAGVVQSPRYKIIEKKQPVAFWCNPISGHNTLYWYLQNLGQGPELLIRYENEEAVDDSQLPKDRFSAERLKGVDSTLKIQPAELGDSAVYLCASSPGLAGGTQYFGPGTRLLVL.